The T cell receptor (beta chain) described here comes from a study of blood T cell repertoires in COVID-19. About the research overall: Italy, Spain and the United States were the sources of the convalescent and acute COVID-19 samples.

Profiling relied on immunoSEQ multiplex PCR, and the TCRdb table lists in-frame clones only, not all of them. The table shows fewer than 200,000 clones, with about 85% occurring only once. Input material: peripheral blood. The source of this sequence is a man aged 60 to 75 who had recovered from COVID-19.

The DNA of the CDR3 is TGTGCCAGCAGCTGGACAGTAGGGGTCGGTGAGCAGTTCTTC. Protein: CASSWTVGVGEQFF. The chain carries TRBV5-6 and TRBJ2-1; tentative D call: TRBD1 (6 bases). This CDR3 is built from 14 residues. V was pared by 3 bases and J by 9 bases, with 16 bases between. Germline V gives CDR1 SGHDT, CDR2 YYEEEE.